This is a list of T cell receptor beta chains from one sample in a study of blood T cell repertoires in COVID-19. Generated by immunoSEQ multiplex PCR, the TCRdb table keeps only in-frame clones and is missing some. The sample lists 250,000 to 350,000 clones, approximately 86% occurring once. The specimen was PBMCs or T cells enriched from blood (not recorded which). Receptors originate from a woman in her twenties or thirties who had recovered from COVID-19. Each CDR3 is given with its conserved first and last residue. A D gene is named only where the DNA matches it firmly. Expanded clones get a size class; other rows say once, few or many, or leave the size out.

>TRBJ1-5|TRBV5-1|few|.
TGCGCCAGCAGCTTGACGACGGGAAGTCAGCCCCAGCATTTT
CASSLTTGSQPQHF
>TRBJ2-5|TRBV12-5|.|.
TGTGCTAGTCTGGCTGACAACCAAGAGACCCAGTACTTC
CASLADNQETQYF
>TRBJ2-1|TRBV30|.|.
TGTGCCTGGAGGAGGGTACTAGCTGGCAATGAGCAGTTCTTC
CAWRRVLAGNEQFF
>TRBJ1-2|TRBV27|few|.
TGTGCCAGCAGTTTAGTTGGACAGAGTAACTATGGCTACACCTTC
CASSLVGQSNYGYTF
>TRBJ1-1|TRBV11-2|.|.
TGTGCCAGCAGCTTAGCCTTGAACACTGAAGCTTTCTTT
CASSLALNTEAFF
>TRBJ1-1|TRBV19|once|TRBD1
TGTGCCAGTAACCTTGGACAGGGCGGATGGACTGAAGCTTTCTTT
CASNLGQGGWTEAFF
>TRBJ1-2|TRBV5-6|.|TRBD1
TGTGCCAGCAGCTTCCGGGACAGGGGTGGGTATGGCTACACCTTC
CASSFRDRGGYGYTF
>TRBJ2-4|TRBV19|once|.
TGTGCCAGTAGTATGGCAGGACTAGCCAAAAACATTCAGTACTTC
CASSMAGLAKNIQYF
>TRBJ1-1|TRBV25-1|.|.
TGTGCCAGCAGCGCTCATATGACAGATTGGATGAACACTGAAGCTTTCTTT
CASSAHMTDWMNTEAFF
>TRBJ1-4|TRBV5-8|.|.
TGTGCCAGCAGCCAGAGGCGCCCGACAGTTGAAAAACTGTTTTTT
CASSQRRPTVEKLFF